The 9 T cell receptor beta chains below come from one sample, sequenced in a study of T cells after posttransplantation cyclophosphamide. Here immunoSEQ multiplex PCR was the method, and the copy in TCRdb shows in-frame clones only, minus some. The repertoire has about 7,000 clones, 65% to 85% of them found once; the top ten carry under 30%. The material sequenced was memory CD4+ T cells sorted from blood. These receptors originate from a woman aged 50 to 65 in good health and a related stem cell transplant donor.

V gene TRBV30 combines with J gene TRBJ2-7; 10 bases match TRBD2. There are 12 residues in the CDR3. V lost 8 bases, J lost 4 bases, and 5 bases stayed unmatched. The V gene's germline CDR1 is GTSNPN and CDR2 SVGIG (reference sequence). The CDR3 bases are TGTGCCCAAGTAGCGGGAGGATACGAGCAGTACTTC. It is translated as CAQVAGGYEQYF.

The V call is TRBV18, the J call TRBJ1-1; tentatively, D is TRBD1 (6 bases). V was trimmed by 1 base and J by 3 bases, leaving 12 bases between them. The CDR3 loop spans 15 amino acids. Germline assignment: CDR1 KGHSH and CDR2 LQKENI. Written as DNA, the CDR3 is TGTGCCAGCTCACCACTTTCAGGGGCCCACACTGAAGCTTTCTTT. This translates into CASSPLSGAHTEAFF.

This clone has only a few counts. This sequence joins TRBV6-5 and TRBJ1-2; 7 bases match TRBD1. This CDR3 is 14 amino acids long. Germline V gives CDR1 MNHEY, CDR2 SVGAGI. With V trimmed by 5 bases and J by 4 bases, 7 bases remained unmatched. The CDR3 DNA sequence: TGTGCCAGCAGTCGAGACAGGGAGATCTATGGCTACACCTTC. Its protein product is CASSRDREIYGYTF.

The chain combines TRBV5-4 with TRBJ2-5; D not resolved. The germline V gene encodes CDR1 SGHNT and CDR2 YYREEE (reference sequence). V lost 4 bases to trimming and J lost 3 bases, with 13 bases between them. This CDR3 has 14 residues. Here the CDR3 reads CASSQAGRKETQYF. The CDR3 coding sequence is TGTGCCAGCAGCCAGGCAGGCAGAAAAGAGACCCAGTACTTC.

This chain connects TRBV2 to TRBJ2-2; 7 bases are a match to TRBD1. The J segment lost 0 bases and the V segment lost 10 bases, leaving 14 bases of the junction unmatched. This CDR3 has 17 residues. Per the germline V gene, CDR1 is SNHLY and CDR2 is FYNNEI. The CDR3 sequence: CATKARRDSANTGELFF. The CDR3, as DNA: TGTGCCACCAAGGCCCGACGGGACAGTGCGAACACCGGGGAGCTGTTTTTT. Supplemented by reference TRBV2 and TRBJ2-2, the full variable domain reads EPEVTQTPSHQVTQMGQEVILRCVPISNHLYFYWYRQILGQKVEFLVSFYNNEISEKSEIFDDQFSVERPDGSNFTLKIRSTKLEDSAMYFCATKARRDSANTGELFFGEGSRLTVL.

The chain uses TRBV18 and TRBJ1-2; unclear D gene. Trimming left V 3 bases short and J 3 bases short, with 14 bases between. CDR3 length equals 15 residues. CDR1 and CDR2 (germline): KGHSH, LQKENI. CDR3 sequence (DNA): TGTGCCAGCTCACCTGACTCCCAATATCACTATGGCTACACCTTC. It is translated as CASSPDSQYHYGYTF.

This chain joins TRBV5-6 and TRBJ1-2; D gene uncertain. The germline V gene has CDR1 SGHDT and CDR2 YYEEEE. V dropped 0 bases and J dropped 1 base, with 10 bases sitting between them. The CDR3 is 15 amino acids. The CDR3 coding sequence is TGTGCCAGCAGCTTGGTTGGCCGCCTTAACTATGGCTACACCTTC. Protein: CASSLVGRLNYGYTF.

The rearrangement links TRBV6-1 to TRBJ2-5; a weak D match, TRBD2 (5 bases). The germline V gene encodes CDR1 MNHNS and CDR2 SASEGT. Trimming removed 2 bases at V and 5 bases at J, with 9 bases between. This CDR3 has 13 residues. The CDR3 coding sequence is TGTGCCAGCAGTGAAACGCGAGGGGAGACCCAGTACTTC. The encoded protein is CASSETRGETQYF.

J is TRBJ2-7 and V is TRBV19, with 11 bases aligning to TRBD2. Per germline, CDR1 LNHDA and CDR2 SQIVND (reference sequence). The CDR3 totals 17 residues. After removal of 6 bases from V and 0 bases from J, the junction contained 10 bases not matched to a gene. CDR3 in DNA: TGTGCCAGTAGACCCGGGACTAGCGGAGTATTCTCCTACGAGCAGTACTTC. Translating gives CASRPGTSGVFSYEQYF.